Each of the 20 T cell receptor beta chains below was sequenced from the same sample in a study of T cell responses to AZD1222 COVID-19 vaccine. This table comes from immunoSEQ multiplex PCR, and its TCRdb copy is limited to in-frame clones, with some not included. The data hold about 100,000 clones, with 85% to 95% observed a single time. The sequences come from peripheral blood, collected on day 0 of AZD1222 vaccination. The receptors here all came from an adult in good health.

The chain uses TRBV6-5 and TRBJ1-2, with D possibly being TRBD1 (6 bases). This CDR3 spans 14 amino acids. V lost 2 bases to trimming and J lost 7 bases, with 14 bases between them. In germline, CDR1 is MNHEY, CDR2 SVGAGI. CDR3 sequence: CASSYIDRSGGYTF. CDR3 sequence (DNA): TGTGCCAGCAGTTACATTGACAGGTCAGGTGGCTACACCTTC.

The chain recombines TRBV7-2 with TRBJ2-1; TRBD1 agrees at 9 bases. This CDR3 has 15 amino acids. Germline V gives CDR1 SGHTA, CDR2 FQGNSA. J lost 5 bases, V lost 1 base, and 3 bases had no gene match. The DNA of the CDR3 is TGTGCCAGCAGCTTAGGACAGGGGGGACACAATGAGCAGTTCTTC. The encoded protein is CASSLGQGGHNEQFF.

In regard to this clone: The sample has other DNA sequences that encode this CDR3 too. The chain combines TRBV5-4 with TRBJ2-7, with 8 bases fitting TRBD1. The V gene end was trimmed by 4 bases and the J gene end by 3 bases; junction bases not matched to a gene: 6. Germline lookup yields CDR1 SGHNT and CDR2 YYREEE (reference sequence). CDR3 length: 14 amino acids. The CDR3 region has the DNA TGTGCCAGCAGCCCTGGACAGGGAGGCTACGAGCAGTACTTC. This codes for CASSPGQGGYEQYF.

This clone appeared a single time. This rearrangement joins TRBV5-1 to TRBJ2-3, with D uncertain. The CDR3 loop spans 15 amino acids. V shed 0 bases and J shed 0 bases, with 8 bases lying between them. Germline CDR1 SGHRS, CDR2 YFSETQ. CDR3 coding DNA: TGCGCCAGCAGCTTGGGAGCAGCTAGCACAGATACGCAGTATTTT. It encodes CASSLGAASTDTQYF.

The CDR3 coding sequence is TGTGCCAGCAGGTCGCAGGGCGTCCAAGAGACCCAGTACTTC. It codes for CASRSQGVQETQYF. The chain combines TRBV28 with TRBJ2-5; maybe TRBD1 (5 bases). Germline CDR1 reads MDHEN; CDR2 reads SYDVKM. The CDR3 has 14 residues. Trimming removed 6 bases at V and 1 base at J, with 12 bases between. The whole variable domain, remainder taken from reference TRBV28 and TRBJ2-5, is DVKVTQSSRYLVKRTGEKVFLECVQDMDHENMFWYRQDPGLGLRLIYFSYDVKMKEKGDIPEGYSVSREKKERFSLILESASTNQTSMYLCASRSQGVQETQYFGPGTRLLVL.

This clone was seen more than once but under ten times. The rearrangement uses TRBV2 and TRBJ2-7, with D possibly matching TRBD1 (5 bases). V was cut by 4 bases and J by 3 bases, with 7 bases left in between. Germline loops: CDR1 SNHLY, CDR2 FYNNEI. The length of the CDR3 is 12 residues. CDR3 DNA sequence: TGTGCCAGCAGTGGTCAGGGCTACGAGCAGTACTTC. Encoded protein: CASSGQGYEQYF. Variable domain in full (rest from reference TRBV2 and TRBJ2-7): EPEVTQTPSHQVTQMGQEVILRCVPISNHLYFYWYRQILGQKVEFLVSFYNNEISEKSEIFDDQFSVERPDGSNFTLKIRSTKLEDSAMYFCASSGQGYEQYFGPGTRLTVT.

CDR3 sequence (DNA): TGTGCCAGCAGTGACCCCCGGACGGTCAATGAGCAGTTCTTC. Translation: CASSDPRTVNEQFF. The chain employs TRBV25-1 and TRBJ2-1; D unresolved. The V end lost 3 bases, the J end lost 6 bases, and 12 bases lay between the germline ends. The CDR3 is 14 amino acids. Germline-derived CDR1 and CDR2 are MGHDK and SYGVNS. The whole variable domain, remainder taken from reference TRBV25-1 and TRBJ2-1, is EADIYQTPRYLVIGTGKKITLECSQTMGHDKMYWYQQDPGMELHLIHYSYGVNSTEKGDLSSESTVSRIRTEHFPLTLESARPSHTSQYLCASSDPRTVNEQFFGPGTRLTVL.

The genes are TRBV6-5 and TRBJ1-1, with TRBD1 as a possible D gene (5 bases). The V and J ends lost 7 bases and 3 bases respectively, with 15 bases between them. CDR3 size: 14 residues. Germline CDR1 is MNHEY and CDR2 is SVGAGI. The DNA for the CDR3 is TGTGCCAGCATCTTAGGTGGGGGTGACACTGAAGCTTTCTTT. Protein sequence: CASILGGGDTEAFF.

The chain couples TRBV29-1 to TRBJ2-3; D gene ambiguous. Between the trimmed V and J ends, which lost 2 bases and 4 bases, there was a span of 4 bases. Germline CDR1 is SQVTM and CDR2 is ANQGSEA. The CDR3 covers 11 residues. The CDR3 here is CSVEQADTQYF. CDR3 sequence (DNA): TGCAGCGTTGAACAGGCAGATACGCAGTATTTT.

This chain uses TRBV29-1 with TRBJ1-3; D perhaps matches TRBD1 (5 bases). CDR1 and CDR2 (germline): SQVTM, ANQGSEA. V was shortened by 1 base and J by 4 bases, with 5 bases between the two germline ends. This CDR3 comprises 12 residues. The CDR3, as DNA: TGCAGCGTTGAAGGACAGGGAAACACCATATATTTT. It encodes CSVEGQGNTIYF.

This clone was counted once. The chain carries TRBV4-2 and TRBJ2-3; D may be TRBD2 (5 bases). Germline V gene sequence: CDR1 LGHNA, CDR2 YNFKEQ. The CDR3 length is 15 residues. The V and J ends lost 0 bases and 0 bases respectively, with 7 bases between them. DNA of the CDR3: TGTGCCAGCAGCCAAGAGCGGGCTAGCACAGATACGCAGTATTTT. Translation: CASSQERASTDTQYF.

The rearrangement links TRBV11-2 to TRBJ2-1, with 7 bases matching TRBD2. The CDR3 contains 13 residues. Germline loops: CDR1 SGHAT, CDR2 FQNNGV. V shed 8 bases, J shed 8 bases, and the junction held 9 bases outside the gene matches. In DNA form, the CDR3 reads TGTGCCAGCGTACCGGGAGGCTTTGATGAGCAGTTCTTC. Protein sequence: CASVPGGFDEQFF.

The chain employs TRBV30 and TRBJ1-1; D unclear. The V end was cut by 0 bases, the J end by 6 bases, with 11 bases between. This CDR3 has 13 amino acids. Per germline, CDR1 GTSNPN and CDR2 SVGIG (reference sequence). As DNA, the CDR3 is TGTGCCTGGAGTGTACGGTGGGAGTCTGAAGCTTTCTTT. Translated, it gives CAWSVRWESEAFF.

V gene TRBV7-8 combines with J gene TRBJ1-4, with 8 bases identical to TRBD1. With V trimmed by 3 bases and J by 7 bases, 7 bases remained unmatched. This CDR3 region has 15 residues. The germline V gene has CDR1 SGHVS and CDR2 FQNEAQ. Here the CDR3 DNA reads TGTGCCAGCAGCTTGTTAGGGACAGGAGGTGAAAAACTGTTTTTT. It translates to CASSLLGTGGEKLFF. Using reference TRBV7-8 and TRBJ1-4 for the parts outside the CDR3, the full variable domain is GAGVSQSPRYKVAKRGQDVALRCDPISGHVSLFWYQQALGQGPEFLTYFQNEAQLDKSGLPSDRFFAERPEGSVSTLKIQRTQQEDSAVYLCASSLLGTGGEKLFFGSGTQLSVL.

This rearrangement joins TRBV20-1 to TRBJ1-1, with unresolved D. This CDR3 contains 11 residues. Looked up from germline, CDR1 is DFQATT and CDR2 is SNEGSKA (reference sequence). With 4 bases removed from V and 8 bases from J, the gap between germline ends came to 11 bases. The CDR3 here is CSATTGREAFF. The CDR3 DNA reads TGCAGTGCTACCACCGGGAGGGAAGCTTTCTTT.

In DNA, the CDR3 is TGTGCCTTGAGCGGGCTCAACACCGGGGAGCTGTTTTTT. Translating it yields CALSGLNTGELFF. The chain carries TRBV30 and TRBJ2-2, with a weak D call TRBD2 (6 bases). The length of the CDR3 is 13 residues. Germline V gene sequence: CDR1 GTSNPN, CDR2 SVGIG (reference sequence). Trimming cost V 7 bases and J 2 bases, with 11 bases left between them. Complete variable domain (other parts from reference TRBV30 and TRBJ2-2): SQTIHQWPATLVQPVGSPLSLECTVEGTSNPNLYWYRQAAGRGLQLLFYSVGIGQISSEVPQNLSASRPQDRQFILSSKKLLLSDSGFYLCALSGLNTGELFFGEGSRLTVL.

The chain uses TRBV6-4 and TRBJ2-3; 7 bases line up with TRBD2. V shed 0 bases and J 4 bases; nucleotides not matched to a gene: 1. The CDR3 covers 14 residues. Germline lookup yields CDR1 MRHNA and CDR2 SNTAGT. The CDR3 DNA is TGTGCCAGCAGTGACTCTGGGGGGGCAGATACGCAGTATTTT. Its translation: CASSDSGGADTQYF.

The J gene is TRBJ1-1, the V gene TRBV28; D remains ambiguous. Germline-derived CDR1 and CDR2 are MDHEN and SYDVKM. The V gene lost 3 bases and the J gene lost 0 bases, with 5 bases spanning the gap. CDR3 length: 13 residues. Here the CDR3 reads CASSFPMNTEAFF. CDR3 DNA sequence: TGTGCCAGCAGTTTCCCCATGAACACTGAAGCTTTCTTT.

This clone occurred once. The chain combines TRBV3-1 (or the pseudogene TRBV3-2) with TRBJ1-2, with D perhaps matching TRBD1 (5 bases). The CDR3 is 14 amino acids. Germline CDR1 LGHDT, CDR2 YNNKEL (reference sequence). The V and J ends lost 0 bases and 8 bases respectively, with 13 bases between them. This chain's CDR3 is CASSQDTQGIGYTF. In DNA, the CDR3 is TGTGCCAGCAGCCAAGATACTCAGGGAATCGGCTACACCTTC.

The V call is TRBV28, the J call TRBJ1-5; D not resolved. Germline V lookup: CDR1 MDHEN, CDR2 SYDVKM. Trimming shortened V by 6 bases and J by 1 base, and 10 bases separated the two germline ends. CDR3 length: 14 amino acids. CDR3 DNA sequence: TGTGCCAGCAGGAACTTGGGCAGCAATCAGCCCCAGCATTTT. As protein: CASRNLGSNQPQHF.